This T cell receptor (beta chain) was identified in a study of T cells in Graves' hyperthyroidism and ophthalmopathy. This clonotype was recorded at least ten times. Template material for amplifying TCR beta CDR3 regions consisted of RNA transcripts. The TCR CDR3 first-round RT-PCR relied on the HTBI primer set. TCRdb reprocessed the multiplex PCR reads with MiXCR, giving one entry per CDR3 protein. The sample lists roughly 420,000 distinct CDR3 sequences; 15% to 19% were seen once. V lost 1 base and J lost 6, with 19 bases in between. This CDR3 is built from 16 residues. The V gene's germline CDR1 is LGHNT and CDR2 FRNRAP.

The chain carries TRBV12-5 and TRBJ2-7; weak D call: TRBD2 (5 bases). Input material: blood. The receptor was derived from a woman in her late teens or twenties with Graves' hyperthyroidism. CDR3 region: CASGLGLLGDEGEQYF. CDR3 nucleotides: TGTGCTAGTGGTTTGGGACTACTCGGCGACGAGGGCGAGCAGTACTTC. Full variable domain (remainder filled in from reference TRBV12-5 and TRBJ2-7): DARVTQTPRHKVTEMGQEVTMRCQPILGHNTVFWYRQTMMQGLELLAYFRNRAPLDDSGMPKDRFSAEMPDATLATLKIQPSEPRDSAVYFCASGLGLLGDEGEQYFGPGTRLTVT.